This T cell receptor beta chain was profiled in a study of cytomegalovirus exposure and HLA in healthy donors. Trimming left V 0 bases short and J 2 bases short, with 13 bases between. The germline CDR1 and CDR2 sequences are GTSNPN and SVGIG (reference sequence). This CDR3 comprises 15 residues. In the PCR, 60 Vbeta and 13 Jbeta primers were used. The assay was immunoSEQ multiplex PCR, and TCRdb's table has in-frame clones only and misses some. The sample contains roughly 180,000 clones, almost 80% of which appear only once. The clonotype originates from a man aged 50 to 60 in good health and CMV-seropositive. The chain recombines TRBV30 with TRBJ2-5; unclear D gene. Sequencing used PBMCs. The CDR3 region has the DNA TGTGCCTGGAGTGTAACGACTTCTGCGCAAGAGACCCAGTACTTC. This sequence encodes CAWSVTTSAQETQYF.